The 32 T cell receptor beta chains reported below all come from one sample, sequenced in a study of cytomegalovirus exposure and HLA in healthy donors. Vbeta (60) and Jbeta (13) primers were used in the PCR. Profiled with immunoSEQ multiplex PCR; TCRdb holds only in-frame clones, not every one. In total, the table holds some 70,000 clones. Sequenced material: PBMCs. The receptors were sampled from a female donor in good health and CMV-seropositive.

The chain is built from TRBV7-2 and TRBJ2-3; no firm D call. Germline CDR1 is SGHTA and CDR2 is FQGNSA. This CDR3 spans 15 amino acids. With 3 bases removed from V and 2 bases from J, the gap between germline ends came to 12 bases. CDR3 sequence: CASSFRHYTTDTQYF. CDR3 nucleotides: TGTGCCAGCAGCTTTAGGCACTATACCACAGATACGCAGTATTTT.

This sequence joins TRBV6-5 and TRBJ2-5; tentatively, D is TRBD2 (6 bases). Germline values: CDR1 MNHEY, CDR2 SVGAGI. CDR3 size: 13 residues. Between the trimmed V and J ends, which lost 2 bases and 7 bases, there was a span of 11 bases. The CDR3 is CASSYGSGGTQYF. As DNA, the CDR3 is TGTGCCAGCAGTTACGGTAGCGGTGGGACCCAGTACTTC.

V usage is TRBV4-3 and J usage is TRBJ2-5; 11 bases agree with TRBD2. V shed 0 bases and J 3 bases; nucleotides not matched to a gene: 9. The CDR3 consists of 18 residues. Germline CDR1 reads LGHNA; CDR2 reads YSLEER. The chain's CDR3 is CASSQDFLAGGIEETQYF. CDR3 coding DNA: TGCGCCAGCAGCCAAGACTTCCTAGCGGGGGGTATTGAAGAGACCCAGTACTTC.

The rearrangement joins TRBV9 to TRBJ1-2; 9 nucleotides agree with TRBD1. Germline V CDR1 and CDR2: SGDLS, YYNGEE. After removal of 3 bases from V and 4 bases from J, the junction contained 4 bases not matched to a gene. The CDR3 runs to 14 residues. CDR3 amino acids: CASSAGQGLYGYTF. The CDR3 DNA follows: TGTGCCAGCAGCGCGGGACAGGGTCTCTATGGCTACACCTTC.

The chain combines TRBV18 with TRBJ1-1, with D perhaps matching TRBD1 (5 bases). Between the trimmed V and J ends, which lost 2 bases and 7 bases, there was a span of 14 bases. There are 14 residues in the CDR3. The germline CDR1 and CDR2 sequences are KGHSH and LQKENI. CDR3 bases: TGTGCCAGCTCACCAGGGACCCGGGGGGGTGAAGCTTTCTTT. Translation: CASSPGTRGGEAFF.

This chain links TRBV9 with TRBJ1-2, with D perhaps matching TRBD1 (5 bases). Germline assignment: CDR1 SGDLS and CDR2 YYNGEE. Trimming shortened V by 4 bases and J by 7 bases, and 17 bases separated the two germline ends. The CDR3 sequence is 14 residues long. The CDR3 DNA reads as TGTGCCAGCAGCCCCCGGGGAGGGGCTGGTGGCTACACCTTC. Its protein product is CASSPRGGAGGYTF. The full variable domain, its missing parts supplied by reference TRBV9 and TRBJ1-2, is DSGVTQTPKHLITATGQRVTLRCSPRSGDLSVYWYQQSLDQGLQFLIQYYNGEERAKGNILERFSAQQFPDLHSELNLSSLELGDSALYFCASSPRGGAGGYTFGSGTRLTVV.

This rearrangement joins TRBV28 to TRBJ2-1; D is perhaps TRBD2 (6 bases). The V end was cut by 7 bases, the J end by 4 bases, with 17 bases between. The CDR3 covers 15 residues. Germline CDR1 and CDR2: MDHEN and SYDVKM. The CDR3 DNA sequence: TGTGCCAGCACTCCTCGCGGGGTAGAATACAATGAGCAGTTCTTC. Its translation: CASTPRGVEYNEQFF.

CDR3 region: CASSITYSYNEQFF. DNA of the CDR3: TGTGCCAGTAGTATAACATACAGCTACAATGAGCAGTTCTTC. The chain combines TRBV19 with TRBJ2-1, with D hard to call. CDR1 LNHDA and CDR2 SQIVND come from the germline V gene (reference sequence). Trimming took off 2 bases at V and 3 bases at J, with 8 bases between the two ends. This CDR3 region has 14 residues.

The chain recombines TRBV28 with TRBJ2-7; weak D call: TRBD2 (5 bases). Germline-derived CDR1 and CDR2 are MDHEN and SYDVKM. The V end lost 6 bases, the J end lost 2 bases, and 14 bases lay between the germline ends. This CDR3 is built from 14 residues. CDR3 residues: CASRKTGSTYEQYF. CDR3 DNA: TGTGCCAGCAGGAAGACGGGGAGTACCTACGAGCAGTACTTC.

The chain has TRBV10-3 and TRBJ2-7; TRBD2 agrees at 12 bases. The CDR3 consists of 20 residues. Looked up from germline, CDR1 is ENHRY and CDR2 is SYGVKD. After removal of 0 bases from V and 5 bases from J, the junction contained 17 bases not matched to a gene. The CDR3 nucleotides read TGTGCCATCAGTGAGTCCCTAGGACTAGCGGGACTAGGGGGTTTGGACGAGCAGTACTTC. Residues: CAISESLGLAGLGGLDEQYF.

The chain recombines TRBV9 with TRBJ2-7; possible D gene TRBD2, 6 bases. Germline values: CDR1 SGDLS, CDR2 YYNGEE. The CDR3 is 14 residues long. Trimming left V 4 bases short and J 0 bases short, with 11 bases between. CDR3: CASSLAGGSYEQYF. CDR3 DNA: TGTGCCAGCAGCCTCGCCGGGGGCTCCTACGAGCAGTACTTC. Drawing the rest from reference TRBV9 and TRBJ2-7, the complete variable domain is DSGVTQTPKHLITATGQRVTLRCSPRSGDLSVYWYQQSLDQGLQFLIQYYNGEERAKGNILERFSAQQFPDLHSELNLSSLELGDSALYFCASSLAGGSYEQYFGPGTRLTVT.

The genes are TRBV7-2 and TRBJ2-3; TRBD2 agrees at 12 bases. The length of the CDR3 is 15 residues. The trim removed 5 bases at V and 7 bases at J, leaving 7 bases unmatched. Germline values: CDR1 SGHTA, CDR2 FQGNSA. The CDR3, as DNA: TGTGCCAGCAGCCTGACTAGCGGGAGTGTCAATACGCAGTATTTT. Its protein is CASSLTSGSVNTQYF.

The chain couples TRBV5-6 to TRBJ1-1, with D unclear. Trimming left V 0 bases short and J 4 bases short, with 7 bases between. CDR3 length: 13 residues. CDR1 and CDR2 from the germline V gene are SGHDT and YYEEEE. CDR3 DNA sequence: TGTGCCAGCAGCTTGGGGGCGCGCACTGAAGCTTTCTTT. Amino acids: CASSLGARTEAFF.

Notes on this clone: Relative to the germline gene, one junction end is altered; a read error may explain this. This rearrangement joins TRBV4-3 to TRBJ2-3, with TRBD1 identical over 7 bases. The CDR3 is made up of 15 amino acids. Germline V CDR1 and CDR2: LGHNA, YSLEER. The chain's CDR3 is CATSRGYKSTDTQYF. The CDR3 nucleotides are TGCGCCACCAGCAGGGGGTATAAGAGCACAGATACGCAGTATTTT.

The rearrangement links TRBV27 to TRBJ2-2; 9 positions match TRBD1. V dropped 3 bases and J dropped 8; count of bases not matched to a gene: 10. This CDR3 spans 16 amino acids. CDR1 and CDR2 (germline): MNHEY, SMNVEV (reference sequence). This CDR3 is CASSLGQGFLAGELFF. In nucleotides, the CDR3 is TGTGCCAGCAGTTTGGGACAGGGATTTCTTGCAGGGGAGCTGTTTTTT.

The rearrangement links TRBV5-1 to TRBJ2-1; 9 bases match TRBD2. J was trimmed by 8 bases and V by 3 bases; bases with no gene match: 9. Germline-derived CDR1 and CDR2 are SGHRS and YFSETQ. This CDR3 has 15 amino acids. CDR3: CASSSAGTSTYEQFF. Here the CDR3 DNA reads TGCGCCAGCAGCTCCGCCGGGACTAGCACTTATGAGCAGTTCTTC.

The chain uses TRBV11-2 and TRBJ1-2; TRBD1 is a possible D gene (5 bases). Trimming shortened V by 8 bases and J by 3 bases, and 7 bases separated the two germline ends. Germline values: CDR1 SGHAT, CDR2 FQNNGV. This CDR3 contains 11 residues. The CDR3 region is CASAGHYGYTF. CDR3 bases: TGTGCCAGCGCAGGGCACTATGGCTACACCTTC.

For this clone: Its ends do not fully match the called genes, so a read error is possible. The chain combines TRBV6-7 with TRBJ1-3; D may be TRBD1 (5 bases). TRBV6-7 is annotated as an ORF whose role is uncertain. The CDR3 is made up of 10 amino acids. CDR3 amino acids: CASSFDGGDF. In DNA form, the CDR3 reads TGTGCCAGCAGTTTCGACGGGGGAGACTTT.

The V gene is TRBV13, the J gene TRBJ2-2; 8 nucleotides match TRBD2. The CDR3 loop spans 14 amino acids. Trimming at V came to 5 bases and at J to 5 bases, leaving 4 bases not matched to a gene. CDR1 is PRHDT, CDR2 FYEKMQ, per germline (reference sequence). In DNA, the CDR3 is TGTGCCAGCAGCAAAGCGGGGGCGACCGGGGAGCTGTTTTTT. As protein: CASSKAGATGELFF.

The rearrangement joins TRBV7-9 to TRBJ1-2, with unresolved D. The CDR3 loop spans 16 amino acids. CDR1 is SEHNR and CDR2 is FQNEAQ in the germline V gene (reference sequence). With 3 bases removed from V and 0 bases from J, the gap between germline ends came to 14 bases. The CDR3 bases are TGTGCCAGCAGCTTTGTCCCGTCCGTCCCTAACTATGGCTACACCTTC. Its protein is CASSFVPSVPNYGYTF.

The chain combines TRBV29-1 with TRBJ2-7; 10 bases align to TRBD1. There are 13 residues in the CDR3. With 1 base clipped from V and 3 bases from J, the junction kept 0 bases outside the gene matches. From germline, CDR1 is SQVTM and CDR2 ANQGSEA. The CDR3 sequence: CSVEGTGGYEQYF. The CDR3 DNA sequence: TGCAGCGTTGAAGGGACAGGGGGCTACGAGCAGTACTTC.

The genes are TRBV5-4 and TRBJ2-7, with D tentatively TRBD1 (5 bases). The germline V gene encodes CDR1 SGHNT and CDR2 YYREEE (reference sequence). Trimming pared 2 bases from V and 2 bases from J, leaving 11 bases between. CDR3 length: 14 amino acids. The DNA for the CDR3 is TGTGCCAGCAGCTTTCGACAGAACGCCTACGAGCAGTACTTC. It is translated as CASSFRQNAYEQYF.

The chain links TRBV7-8 to TRBJ2-1; 11 positions agree with TRBD2. CDR3 length: 14 amino acids. Trimming cost V 4 bases and J 6 bases; bases outside gene matches: 2. CDR1 and CDR2 (germline): SGHVS, FQNEAQ. The CDR3 coding sequence is TGTGCCAGCAGCTCCGGGACTAGCGGCAATGAGCAGTTCTTC. Its translation: CASSSGTSGNEQFF. Based on the CDR3 plus reference TRBV7-8 and TRBJ2-1, the full variable domain is GAGVSQSPRYKVAKRGQDVALRCDPISGHVSLFWYQQALGQGPEFLTYFQNEAQLDKSGLPSDRFFAERPEGSVSTLKIQRTQQEDSAVYLCASSSGTSGNEQFFGPGTRLTVL.

The chain recombines TRBV5-6 with TRBJ2-7; the D gene is possibly TRBD1 (6 bases). Germline CDR1 is SGHDT and CDR2 is YYEEEE. The V end lost 6 bases, the J end lost 1 base, and 20 bases lay between the germline ends. This CDR3 contains 16 residues. The CDR3, as DNA: TGTGCCAGCACCTGGACTGGGGGCCTTTTTTCCTACGAGCAGTACTTC. It is translated as CASTWTGGLFSYEQYF.

The chain has TRBV7-2 and TRBJ1-5, with 9 nucleotides matching TRBD1. V gave up 5 bases and J gave up 1 base; unmatched junction bases: 3. CDR1 is SGHTA, CDR2 FQGNSA, per germline. This CDR3 contains 15 residues. For the CDR3, the DNA is TGTGCCAGCAGCCGGACAGGGGTGAGCAATCAGCCCCAGCATTTT. Translating it yields CASSRTGVSNQPQHF.

This rearrangement joins TRBV5-6 to TRBJ2-7, with D tentatively TRBD1 (5 bases). The CDR3 is 14 amino acids. Per germline, CDR1 SGHDT and CDR2 YYEEEE. V lost 2 bases to trimming and J lost 3 bases, with 12 bases between them. CDR3 sequence reads: CASSLTGSLYEQYF. CDR3 coding DNA: TGTGCCAGCAGCTTAACAGGTTCCCTCTACGAGCAGTACTTC.

This chain uses TRBV29-1 with TRBJ2-5, with TRBD2 identical over 8 bases. Per germline, CDR1 SQVTM and CDR2 ANQGSEA. This CDR3 has 13 residues. Germline trimming cut 6 bases from V and 5 bases from J; bases unmatched to any gene: 8. This CDR3 is CSVPGLAWETQYF. The CDR3, as DNA: TGCAGCGTCCCAGGACTAGCTTGGGAGACCCAGTACTTC.

The chain combines TRBV10-3 with TRBJ1-5; TRBD1 aligns across 10 bases. This CDR3 spans 15 amino acids. Losses at the gene ends were 3 bases for V and 5 bases for J; bases not matched to a gene: 4. Germline CDR1 and CDR2: ENHRY and SYGVKD. CDR3 sequence reads: CAISDLDRGDQPQHF. The CDR3 DNA reads TGTGCCATCAGTGACTTGGACAGGGGGGATCAGCCCCAGCATTTT.

This chain links TRBV28 with TRBJ1-4; TRBD1 matches 7 bases. Looked up from germline, CDR1 is MDHEN and CDR2 is SYDVKM. The CDR3 totals 16 residues. J was trimmed by 2 bases and V by 1 base; bases with no gene match: 4. The CDR3 protein is CASSLSPTGTNEKLFF. The CDR3 nucleotides read TGTGCCAGCAGTTTATCTCCGACAGGGACTAATGAAAAACTGTTTTTT.

The chain combines TRBV27 with TRBJ2-2; D might be TRBD2 (6 bases). Trimming pared 2 bases from V and 0 bases from J, leaving 13 bases between. Germline V gene sequence: CDR1 MNHEY, CDR2 SMNVEV (reference sequence). The CDR3 is 17 residues long. CDR3 protein: CASSLRDWGANTGELFF. In DNA form, the CDR3 reads TGTGCCAGCAGTTTAAGGGACTGGGGGGCGAACACCGGGGAGCTGTTTTTT.

The chain employs TRBV19 and TRBJ2-6; D call uncertain. Trimming removed 2 bases at V and 1 base at J, with 6 bases between. CDR3 size: 15 residues. Germline V gene lookup returns CDR1 LNHDA and CDR2 SQIVND (reference sequence). CDR3 nucleotides: TGTGCCAGTAGTATAAACTTTTCTGGGGCCAACGTCCTGACTTTC. The encoded protein is CASSINFSGANVLTF. The full variable domain, its missing parts supplied by reference TRBV19 and TRBJ2-6, is DGGITQSPKYLFRKEGQNVTLSCEQNLNHDAMYWYRQDPGQGLRLIYYSQIVNDFQKGDIAEGYSVSREKKESFPLTVTSAQKNPTAFYLCASSINFSGANVLTFGAGSRLTVL.

CDR3 DNA: TGTGCCTTCAGACTAGGTACAGAAATTAACGTGAGCTCTGGGGCCAACGTCCTGACTTTC. Amino acids: CAFRLGTEINVSSGANVLTF. The rearrangement joins TRBV19 to TRBJ2-6; perhaps TRBD2 as D (6 bases). Germline V gene sequence: CDR1 LNHDA, CDR2 SQIVND (reference sequence). V was clipped by 11 bases and J by 0 bases, with 29 bases between them. This CDR3 region has 20 residues.